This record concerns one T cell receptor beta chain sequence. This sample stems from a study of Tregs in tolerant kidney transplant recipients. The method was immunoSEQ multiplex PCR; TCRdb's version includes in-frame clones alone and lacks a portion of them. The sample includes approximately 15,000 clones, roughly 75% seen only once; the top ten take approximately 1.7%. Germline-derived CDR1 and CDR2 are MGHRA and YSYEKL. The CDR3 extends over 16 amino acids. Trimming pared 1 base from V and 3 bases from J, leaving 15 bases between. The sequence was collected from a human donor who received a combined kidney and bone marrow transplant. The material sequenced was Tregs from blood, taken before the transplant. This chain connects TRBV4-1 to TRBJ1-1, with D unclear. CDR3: CASSQADGDPDTEAFF. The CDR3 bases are TGCGCCAGCAGCCAAGCTGATGGAGACCCGGACACTGAAGCTTTCTTT.